What follows are 6 T cell receptor beta chains derived from one specimen sequenced in a study of blood T cell repertoires in COVID-19. Using immunoSEQ multiplex PCR, the repertoire was profiled, and TCRdb retains in-frame clones only, with some absent. The data show 200,000 to 250,000 clones, 75% to 90% seen once. The sample was PBMCs or T cells enriched from blood (not recorded which). These receptors were obtained from a woman aged 25 to 39 who had been exposed to COVID-19.

This sequence joins TRBV9 and TRBJ1-1; D gene unclear. The CDR3 spans 16 residues. Per the germline V gene, CDR1 is SGDLS and CDR2 is YYNGEE. With 2 bases removed from V and 3 bases from J, the gap between germline ends came to 17 bases. The DNA for the CDR3 is TGTGCCAGCAGCGTTATAAGCCGTATCGGGGACACTGAAGCTTTCTTT. Translating it yields CASSVISRIGDTEAFF.

The chain is built from TRBV11-2 and TRBJ2-7; 7 nucleotides line up with TRBD2. Germline CDR1 SGHAT, CDR2 FQNNGV. The CDR3 consists of 16 residues. Trimming removed 6 bases from V and 0 bases from J; junction bases left unmatched: 11. This CDR3 is CASRHYTSENSYEQYF. CDR3 in DNA: TGTGCCAGCAGACACTATACTAGCGAGAACTCCTACGAGCAGTACTTC. Filled out from reference TRBV11-2 and TRBJ2-7, the complete variable domain reads EAGVAQSPRYKIIEKRQSVAFWCNPISGHATLYWYQQILGQGPKLLIQFQNNGVVDDSQLPKDRFSAERLKGVDSTLKIQPAKLEDSAVYLCASRHYTSENSYEQYFGPGTRLTVT.

The rearrangement links TRBV11-2 to TRBJ2-5; D is ambiguous. The CDR3 runs to 13 residues. The V end was cut by 5 bases, the J end by 9 bases, with 16 bases between. Germline V gene sequence: CDR1 SGHAT, CDR2 FQNNGV. This CDR3 is CASSPSQIVPQYF. The CDR3, as DNA: TGTGCCAGCAGCCCGTCCCAAATAGTTCCCCAGTACTTC.

The rearrangement joins TRBV10-3 to TRBJ2-7; TRBD1 aligns across 9 bases. The V gene end was trimmed by 2 bases and the J gene end by 6 bases; junction bases not matched to a gene: 8. The CDR3 loop spans 15 amino acids. Germline V gene lookup returns CDR1 ENHRY and CDR2 SYGVKD. The CDR3 is CAISETDRGRGEQYF. In nucleotides, the CDR3 is TGTGCCATCAGTGAGACGGACAGGGGACGGGGCGAGCAGTACTTC.

The V gene is TRBV24-1, the J gene TRBJ1-2, with D maybe TRBD1 (6 bases). V was cut by 3 bases and J by 8 bases, with 12 bases left in between. This CDR3 is built from 13 residues. Germline CDR1 reads KGHDR; CDR2 reads SFDVKD. DNA for the CDR3: TGTGCCACCAGTGATACAGGGATGAGGGGCTACACCTTC. This codes for CATSDTGMRGYTF.

V usage is TRBV15 and J usage is TRBJ2-1; possibly TRBD2 for D (5 bases). Trimming left V 0 bases short and J 6 bases short, with 12 bases between. The CDR3 loop spans 15 amino acids. Germline V CDR1 and CDR2: LNHNV, YYDKDF (reference sequence). The CDR3 DNA sequence: TGTGCCACCAGCAGAGATCCCCTAGCATCCAATGAGCAGTTCTTC. This translates into CATSRDPLASNEQFF.